The 3 T cell receptor beta chains in this list originate from one sample, sequenced in a study of blood T cell repertoires in COVID-19 (dated by TCRdb to about 2020). The library was built by means of the immunoSEQ multiplex PCR assay. This immuneACCESS table, as held by TCRdb, lists in-frame sequences with V and J called but not all clones. Of the missing ones, under half trace to an unresolved V gene in checked studies; the others have no known cause. For this sample the table gives approximately 73,000 clones, of which approximately 77% were detected only once. The ten largest clones represent roughly 0.83% of the sample. Sequenced input: peripheral blood. All receptors come from an older woman with acute or convalescent COVID-19.

This sequence joins TRBV9 and TRBJ2-7; 9 positions match TRBD2. The junction had 14 bases not matched to a gene; V was cut back by 4 bases and J by 6 bases. CDR3 size: 16 residues. From germline, CDR1 is SGDLS and CDR2 YYNGEE. For the CDR3, the DNA is TGTGCCAGCAGCCCTCGGGGGCTAGCGGGAACTAGCGAGCAGTACTTC. It specifies CASSPRGLAGTSEQYF.

This clone was counted between two and nine times. The V and J genes are TRBV7-8 and TRBJ1-6, with TRBD1 as a possible D gene (6 bases). Germline CDR1 is SGHVS and CDR2 is FQNEAQ. The CDR3 length is 16 residues. Trimming shortened V by 5 bases and J by 7 bases, and 18 bases separated the two germline ends. The CDR3 sequence: CASSPQQGGTNSPLHF. The CDR3 nucleotides read TGTGCCAGCAGCCCTCAACAGGGAGGGACGAATTCACCCCTCCACTTT.

The chain has TRBV30 and TRBJ1-6; 7 bases match TRBD1. Germline CDR1 GTSNPN, CDR2 SVGIG (reference sequence). After removal of 3 bases from V and 7 bases from J, the junction contained 9 bases not matched to a gene. The CDR3 runs to 15 residues. This chain's CDR3 is CAWRTGSSVNSPLHF. The CDR3 nucleotides read TGTGCCTGGAGGACAGGGTCCTCCGTAAATTCACCCCTCCACTTT.